This T cell receptor (beta chain) derives from a study of blood T cell repertoires in COVID-19. Looking at the study overall: Samples came from the United States, Italy and Spain, spanning acute and convalescent COVID-19.

Sequencing was performed with immunoSEQ multiplex PCR; in TCRdb, only in-frame clones are kept and a portion is missing. The table records 140,000 to 150,000 clones, 80% to 85% of them present only once. Germline-derived CDR1 and CDR2 are SQVTM and ANQGSEA. V lost 2 bases and J lost 4, with 8 bases in between. This CDR3 region has 12 residues. The chain combines TRBV29-1 with TRBJ2-5, with D perhaps matching TRBD1 (6 bases). Material: peripheral blood. The receptor comes from a human donor in a cohort sampled during active COVID-19. The CDR3 loop is CSVERRGETQYF. The CDR3 DNA follows: TGCAGCGTTGAACGCAGGGGAGAGACCCAGTACTTC.